This is a list of T cell receptor beta chains from one sample in a study of cytomegalovirus exposure and HLA in healthy donors. Assay used: immunoSEQ multiplex PCR; TCRdb lists only in-frame clones, some missing. The repertoire holds over 110,000 clones, with roughly two thirds as singletons. The sequencing input was PBMCs. The receptors stem from a woman in her thirties or forties in good health and CMV-seronegative. CDR3s include the opening cysteine and the closing phenylalanine or tryptophan. The D gene is left open where the match is weak. Some rows have no size entry. The others give once, few or many, or a class for an expanded clone.

d_gene,abundance,v_gene,j_gene,CDR3aa,CDR3nt
TRBD1,.,TRBV9,TRBJ1-2,CASSPRRDSRNGYTF,TGTGCCAGCAGCCCCCGCCGGGACAGCAGGAATGGCTACACCTTC
.,once,TRBV7-6,TRBJ2-3,CASSFEGADTQYF,TGTGCCAGCAGCTTTGAGGGGGCAGATACGCAGTATTTT
.,.,TRBV6-6,TRBJ2-2,CASSSGTLDTGELFF,TGTGCCAGCAGTTCCGGGACTTTAGACACCGGGGAGCTGTTTTTT
TRBD1,.,TRBV28,TRBJ1-1,CASSLYPGQGAFEAFF,TGTGCCAGCAGTTTATACCCGGGACAGGGGGCGTTTGAAGCTTTCTTT
.,.,TRBV18,TRBJ1-1,CASSPVSADTEAFF,TGTGCCAGCTCTCCCGTGTCCGCGGACACTGAAGCTTTCTTT
.,.,TRBV2,TRBJ2-5,CASSRTADTHQETQYF,TGTGCCAGCAGTCGGACAGCGGATACCCACCAAGAGACCCAGTACTTC
TRBD2,.,TRBV28,TRBJ2-1,CASGGVGEQFF,TGTGCCAGCGGGGGGGTGGGGGAGCAGTTCTTC
TRBD2,.,TRBV6-6,TRBJ2-5,CASSSGGRRETQYF,TGTGCCAGCAGTTCGGGGGGGCGGAGGGAGACCCAGTACTTC
.,few,TRBV28,TRBJ1-2,CASSRSSYGYTF,TGTGCCAGCAGTAGAAGCTCCTATGGCTACACCTTC
.,.,TRBV6-5,TRBJ2-3,CASSYSGSYTDTQYF,TGTGCCAGCAGTTACAGCGGGTCATACACAGATACGCAGTATTTT
.,few,TRBV15,TRBJ1-5,CATSRGGGAQPQHF,TGTGCCACCAGCAGAGGGGGGGGTGCTCAGCCCCAGCATTTT
.,few,TRBV2,TRBJ1-1,CASSEPGWGTEAFF,TGTGCCAGCAGTGAGCCGGGATGGGGCACTGAAGCTTTCTTT
TRBD2,.,TRBV7-6,TRBJ2-3,CASSLVGGETDTQYF,TGTGCCAGCAGCTTAGTGGGGGGGGAGACAGATACGCAGTATTTC
TRBD1,.,TRBV11-2,TRBJ1-2,CASSLDGTGRYGYTF,TGTGCCAGCAGCTTAGATGGGACAGGACGATATGGCTACACCTTC
TRBD2,once,TRBV4-2,TRBJ2-1,CASSQEENSGGINEQFF,TGTGCCAGCAGCCAAGAGGAAAATAGCGGGGGGATAAATGAGCAGTTCTTC
.,.,TRBV11-2,TRBJ2-1,CASSASRVWNEQFF,TGTGCCAGCAGCGCGTCCAGGGTTTGGAATGAGCAGTTCTTC
.,.,TRBV27,TRBJ1-1,CASSSYRDPTEAFF,TGTGCCAGCAGTTCTTACAGGGACCCCACTGAAGCTTTCTTT
.,.,TRBV5-4,TRBJ2-5,CANHDLRAQETQYF,TGTGCCAACCATGATTTGCGGGCCCAAGAGACCCAGTACTTC
.,.,TRBV6-5,TRBJ2-3,CASRTGTSTDTQYF,TGTGCCAGCAGAACCGGGACTAGCACAGATACGCAGTATTTT
.,.,TRBV5-4,TRBJ2-5,CASSLPREETQYF,TGTGCCAGCAGCTTACCCAGGGAAGAGACCCAGTACTTC
TRBD1,.,TRBV5-5,TRBJ1-2,CASSFPSDRGSNGYTF,TGTGCCAGCAGCTTCCCCTCCGACAGGGGATCTAATGGCTACACCTTC
TRBD1,.,TRBV27,TRBJ2-2,CASSSRGPGTGELFF,TGTGCCAGCAGTTCCAGGGGGCCGGGGACCGGGGAGCTGTTTTTT
.,.,TRBV7-8,TRBJ2-7,CASSLAVAGLNEQYF,TGTGCCAGCAGCTTAGCTGTGGCGGGGCTCAACGAGCAGTACTTC
.,.,TRBV9,TRBJ2-1,CASSVGYDGSQSYFF,TGTGCCAGCAGCGTAGGCTACGATGGATCACAGTCGTATTTCTTC
TRBD1,once,TRBV4-1,TRBJ1-3,CASSQGRQGSRSGNTIYF,TGCGCCAGCAGCCAAGGTAGACAGGGGAGTAGGTCTGGAAACACCATATATTTT
TRBD2,.,TRBV2,TRBJ2-5,CASSEASGGAETQYF,TGTGCCAGCAGTGAGGCTAGCGGGGGGGCCGAGACCCAGTACTTC
.,.,TRBV9,TRBJ1-2,CASSVDPGIGGYTF,TGTGCCAGCAGCGTAGACCCAGGGATTGGAGGCTACACCTTC
TRBD1,.,TRBV11-2,TRBJ1-4,CASSWTGQEKLFF,TGTGCCAGCAGCTGGACAGGGCAGGAAAAACTGTTTTTT
TRBD1,.,TRBV5-1,TRBJ1-1,CASSLDRQGAKFEAFF,TGCGCCAGCAGCTTGGACAGACAGGGGGCTAAGTTTGAAGCTTTCTTT
.,.,TRBV10-1,TRBJ2-1,CASSDHSNEQFF,TGCGCCAGCAGTGACCACTCCAATGAGCAGTTCTTC
TRBD1,.,TRBV2,TRBJ1-2,CASRRQGNYGYTF,TGTGCCAGCCGAAGACAGGGAAACTATGGCTACACCTTC
TRBD1,.,TRBV5-6,TRBJ1-2,CASSSGTEHSNYGYTF,TGTGCCAGCAGTTCAGGGACAGAACATTCTAACTATGGCTACACCTTC
TRBD1,.,TRBV18,TRBJ1-3,CASSPGTEILSGNTIYF,TGTGCCAGCTCACCAGGGACAGAAATCCTCTCTGGAAACACCATATATTTT
.,few,TRBV2,TRBJ1-1,CAHTGSGTEAFF,TGTGCCCACACCGGGTCCGGCACTGAAGCTTTCTTT
.,.,TRBV6-5,TRBJ1-4,CASSPMTDTNEKLFF,TGTGCCAGCAGTCCGATGACAGACACCAATGAAAAACTGTTTTTT
.,.,TRBV19,TRBJ1-5,CASSMRFGTDPSIF,.
TRBD1,few,TRBV19,TRBJ1-1,CASSVPGQGKMNTEAFF,TGTGCCAGTAGTGTGCCGGGACAGGGGAAGATGAACACTGAAGCTTTCTTT
TRBD1,.,TRBV7-3,TRBJ1-6,CASSRGQKNSPLHF,TGTGCCAGCAGCCGGGGACAGAAAAATTCACCCCTCCACTTT
.,few,TRBV5-4,TRBJ1-6,CASTYDSNSPLHF,TGTGCCAGCACCTACGACAGTAATTCACCCCTCCACTTT
.,.,TRBV4-1,TRBJ1-2,CASSQQGNYGYTF,TGCGCCAGCAGCCAACAGGGAAACTATGGCTACACCTTC
.,.,TRBV6-1,TRBJ2-7,CASTRGAYEQYF,TGTGCCAGCACCCGCGGAGCGTACGAGCAGTACTTC
TRBD2,.,TRBV9,TRBJ2-3,CASSQAGGGTDTQYF,TGTGCCAGCAGCCAGGCTGGGGGGGGCACAGATACGCAGTATTTT
.,.,TRBV19,TRBJ1-4,CASSSPEGVGNEKLFF,TGTGCCAGTAGTAGCCCGGAAGGGGTTGGTAATGAAAAACTGTTTTTT
TRBD2,.,TRBV9,TRBJ2-5,CASSTGLAGVVGETQYF,TGTGCCAGCAGCACCGGACTAGCGGGGGTCGTAGGGGAGACCCAGTACTTC
.,.,TRBV27,TRBJ1-1,CASSLVRSGRGGANTEAFF,TGTGCCAGCAGTTTAGTTAGGTCAGGGAGAGGGGGGGCGAACACTGAAGCTTTCTTT
TRBD1,.,TRBV11-2,TRBJ1-2,CASSSPGQGMVYGYTF,TGTGCCAGCAGCTCCCCGGGACAGGGTATGGTCTATGGCTACACCTTC
TRBD1,.,TRBV19,TRBJ1-1,CASLGTGWFTEAFF,TGTGCCAGTCTGGGGACAGGTTGGTTCACTGAAGCTTTCTTT
TRBD1,.,TRBV7-9,TRBJ1-4,CASSFLWTGESLNEKLFF,TGTGCCAGCAGCTTTCTCTGGACAGGGGAGTCCCTCAATGAAAAACTGTTTTTT
TRBD2,.,TRBV14,TRBJ2-1,CASSQVRTSGGAYNEQFF,TGTGCCAGCAGCCAAGTACGGACTAGCGGGGGGGCCTACAATGAGCAGTTCTTC
TRBD1,.,TRBV15,TRBJ1-4,CATSRGGQGAGEKLFF,TGTGCCACCAGCAGAGGGGGACAGGGGGCGGGTGAAAAACTGTTTTTT
.,.,TRBV7-9,TRBJ1-1,CASSLEEGLNTEAFF,TGTGCCAGCAGCTTAGAGGAGGGACTGAACACTGAAGCTTTCTTT
.,few,TRBV6-5,TRBJ1-1,CASIQNTEAFF,TGTGCCAGCATCCAAAACACTGAAGCTTTCTTT
TRBD1,.,TRBV29-1,TRBJ1-1,CSVDRTGQATEAFF,TGCAGCGTAGACCGCACGGGACAGGCAACTGAAGCTTTCTTT
.,.,TRBV7-2,TRBJ1-1,CASSPWGGSGAEAFF,TGTGCCAGCAGCCCGTGGGGGGGCAGCGGGGCTGAAGCTTTCTTT